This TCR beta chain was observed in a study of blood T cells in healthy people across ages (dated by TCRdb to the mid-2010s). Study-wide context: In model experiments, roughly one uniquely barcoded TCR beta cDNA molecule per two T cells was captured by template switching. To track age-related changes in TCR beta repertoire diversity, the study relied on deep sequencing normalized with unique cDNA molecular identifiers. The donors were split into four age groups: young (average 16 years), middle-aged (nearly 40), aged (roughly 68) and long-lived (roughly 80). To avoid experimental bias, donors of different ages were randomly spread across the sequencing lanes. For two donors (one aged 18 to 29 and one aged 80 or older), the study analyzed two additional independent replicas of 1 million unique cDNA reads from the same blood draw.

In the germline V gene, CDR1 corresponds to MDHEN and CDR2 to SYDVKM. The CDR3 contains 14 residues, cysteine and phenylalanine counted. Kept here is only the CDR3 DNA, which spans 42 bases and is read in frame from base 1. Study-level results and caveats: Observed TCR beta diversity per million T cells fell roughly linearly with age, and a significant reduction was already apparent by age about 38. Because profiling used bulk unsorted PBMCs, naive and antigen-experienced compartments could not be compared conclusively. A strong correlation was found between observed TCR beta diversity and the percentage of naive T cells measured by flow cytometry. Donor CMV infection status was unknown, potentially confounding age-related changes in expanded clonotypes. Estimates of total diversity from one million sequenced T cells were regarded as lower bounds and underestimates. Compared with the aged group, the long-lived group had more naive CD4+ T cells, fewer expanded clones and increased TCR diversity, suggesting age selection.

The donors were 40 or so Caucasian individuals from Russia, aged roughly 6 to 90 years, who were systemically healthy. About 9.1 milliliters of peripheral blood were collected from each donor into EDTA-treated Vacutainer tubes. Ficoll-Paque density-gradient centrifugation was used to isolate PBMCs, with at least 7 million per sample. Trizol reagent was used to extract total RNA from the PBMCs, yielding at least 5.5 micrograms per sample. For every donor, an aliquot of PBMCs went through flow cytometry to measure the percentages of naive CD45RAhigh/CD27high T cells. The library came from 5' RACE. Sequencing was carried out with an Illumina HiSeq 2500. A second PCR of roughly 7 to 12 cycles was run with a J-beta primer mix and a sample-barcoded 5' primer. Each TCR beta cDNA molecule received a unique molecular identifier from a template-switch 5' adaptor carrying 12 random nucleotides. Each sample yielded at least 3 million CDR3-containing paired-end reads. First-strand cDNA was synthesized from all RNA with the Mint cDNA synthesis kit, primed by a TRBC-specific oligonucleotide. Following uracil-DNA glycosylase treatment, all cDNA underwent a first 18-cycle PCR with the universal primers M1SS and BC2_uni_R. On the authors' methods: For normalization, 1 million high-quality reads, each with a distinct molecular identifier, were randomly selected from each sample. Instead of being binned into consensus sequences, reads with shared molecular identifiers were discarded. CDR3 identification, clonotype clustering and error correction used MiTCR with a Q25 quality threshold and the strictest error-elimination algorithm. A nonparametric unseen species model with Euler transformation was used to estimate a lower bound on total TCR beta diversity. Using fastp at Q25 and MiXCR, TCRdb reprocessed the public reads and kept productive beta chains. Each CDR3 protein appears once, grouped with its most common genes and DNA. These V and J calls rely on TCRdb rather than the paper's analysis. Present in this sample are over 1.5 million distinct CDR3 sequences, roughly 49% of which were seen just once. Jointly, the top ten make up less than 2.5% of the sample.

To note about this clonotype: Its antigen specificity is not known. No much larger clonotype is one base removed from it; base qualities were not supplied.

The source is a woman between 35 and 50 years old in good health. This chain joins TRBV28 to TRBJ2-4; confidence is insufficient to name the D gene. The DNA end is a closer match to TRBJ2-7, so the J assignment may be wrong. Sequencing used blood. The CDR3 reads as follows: CASSTLQGSYEQYF. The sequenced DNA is TGTGCCAGCAGCACCCTCCAAGGGTCCTACGAGCAGTACTTC.